This T cell receptor beta chain was obtained from a study of Ad26.COV2.S vaccination and SARS-CoV-2 variants. Overall study context: Enrollment placed the donor in the COV1001 Ad26.COV2.S trial arm. Study-wide points: Researchers reported similar non-spike TCR breadth in vaccine and placebo recipients. Substantial post-vaccination breadth of spike-specific CD8+ and CD4+ T cell responses was reported.

About this clone itself: Its antigen is currently unknown.

The CDR3 runs 16 residues. V was cut by 4 bases and J by 5 bases, with 20 bases left in between. Germline V lookup: CDR1 LNHDA, CDR2 SQIVND (reference sequence). Treatment described: about 20 received Ad26.COV2.S at low or high dose, single or two shots; about 5 received placebo; per-sample allocation not given. The investigators took samples on day 63 after the first vaccine or placebo injection. In Boston, the donor was an adult between 18-55 years of age. The repertoire was sequenced with immunoSEQ multiplex PCR; TCRdb's copy has only in-frame clones and lacks some. The sample has approximately 300,000 clones, around 81% seen once.

The sample in question was peripheral blood, obtained in a trial of Ad26.COV2.S vaccine versus placebo. J is TRBJ2-5 and V is TRBV19, with D possibly being TRBD1 or TRBD2 (6 bases each). The sequence came from a person aged 18-60 years who received the Ad26.COV2.S COVID-19 vaccine or a placebo. The CDR3 loop is CASSKVGGPQGETQYF. CDR3 DNA sequence: TGTGCCAGTAGTAAGGTGGGGGGTCCCCAGGGGGAGACCCAGTACTTC.